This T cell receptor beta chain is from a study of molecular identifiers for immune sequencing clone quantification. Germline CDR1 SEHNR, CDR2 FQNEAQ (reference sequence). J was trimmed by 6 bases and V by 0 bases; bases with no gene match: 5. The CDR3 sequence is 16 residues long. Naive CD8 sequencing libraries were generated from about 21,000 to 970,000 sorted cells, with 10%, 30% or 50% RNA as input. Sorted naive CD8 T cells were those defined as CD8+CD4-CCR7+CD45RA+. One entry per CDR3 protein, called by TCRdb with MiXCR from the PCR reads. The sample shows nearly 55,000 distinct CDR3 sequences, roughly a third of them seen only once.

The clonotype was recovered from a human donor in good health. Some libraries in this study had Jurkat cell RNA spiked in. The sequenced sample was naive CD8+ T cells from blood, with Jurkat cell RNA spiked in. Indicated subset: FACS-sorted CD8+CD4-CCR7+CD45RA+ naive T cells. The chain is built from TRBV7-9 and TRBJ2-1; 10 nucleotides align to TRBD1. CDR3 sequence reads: CASSLARTGGRNEQFF. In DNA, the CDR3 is TGTGCCAGCAGCTTAGCCCGGACAGGGGGGCGCAATGAGCAGTTCTTC.